These 10 T cell receptor beta chains came from one sample sequenced in a study of shared clonotypes between healthy human individuals. Profiling relied on immunoSEQ multiplex PCR, and the TCRdb table lists in-frame clones only, not all of them. The sample has over 400,000 clones, roughly 80% seen once. Sequencing was performed on PBMCs. These receptors originate from a woman aged 40 to 49 in good health. Some clones in this sample may be carry-over from other donors' samples.

The chain joins TRBV19 to TRBJ1-5, with 7 bases fitting TRBD1. CDR3 length equals 16 residues. Germline lookup yields CDR1 LNHDA and CDR2 SQIVND (reference sequence). V gave up 3 bases and J gave up 6 bases; unmatched junction bases: 11. The CDR3 nucleotides are TGTGCCAGTAGTATCGGACCGGGACAGTCAGGTCAGCCCCAGCATTTT. Amino acids: CASSIGPGQSGQPQHF.

This clone occurred many times. The J gene is TRBJ1-2, the V gene TRBV5-4; D uncertain. Deletions cut 5 bases from V and 2 bases from J, with 10 bases between. The CDR3 consists of 13 residues. Germline-derived CDR1 and CDR2 are SGHNT and YYREEE (reference sequence). For the CDR3, the DNA is TGTGCCAGCAGACCAGACACCAACTATGGCTACACCTTC. Translating it yields CASRPDTNYGYTF.

The sample holds a few counts of this clone. The chain uses TRBV19 and TRBJ2-2; TRBD1 matches 7 bases. J was trimmed by 2 bases and V by 3 bases; bases with no gene match: 6. The CDR3 is 16 residues long. Germline CDR1 and CDR2: LNHDA and SQIVND (reference sequence). The chain's CDR3 is CASSIWGQTNTGELFF. Written as DNA, the CDR3 is TGTGCCAGTAGTATCTGGGGACAGACTAACACCGGGGAGCTGTTTTTT.

This clone was counted only a few times. The chain joins TRBV6-5 to TRBJ2-3; TRBD1 aligns across 9 bases. Trimming at V came to 2 bases and at J to 2 bases, leaving 5 bases not matched to a gene. This CDR3 region has 16 residues. CDR1 and CDR2 (germline): MNHEY, SVGAGI. As DNA, the CDR3 is TGTGCCAGCAGTTACGGGGGACAGGGACCCACAGATACGCAGTATTTT. It encodes CASSYGGQGPTDTQYF.

Comments on this clone: A far larger clone is a single base away, which makes a read error likely. Lacking the conserved final phenylalanine or tryptophan, this CDR3 likely reflects a read error. V is TRBV28 and J is TRBJ1-1; no clear D. V dropped 8 bases and J dropped 11 bases, with 15 bases sitting between them. Germline V gene sequence: CDR1 MDHEN, CDR2 SYDVKM. The CDR3 consists of 11 residues. For the CDR3, the DNA is TGTGCCAGCGTCTTGGGAGAGTTGGCTTTCTCT. It codes for CASVLGELAFS.

The chain couples TRBV19 to TRBJ1-5; 7 bases fit TRBD1. Germline V gene lookup returns CDR1 LNHDA and CDR2 SQIVND (reference sequence). After removal of 3 bases from V and 0 bases from J, the junction contained 8 bases not matched to a gene. The CDR3 is 17 amino acids. The CDR3 region is CASSIPYRGDSNQPQHF. For the CDR3, the DNA is TGTGCCAGTAGTATCCCCTACAGGGGCGATAGCAATCAGCCCCAGCATTTT.

The genes are TRBV7-9 and TRBJ2-7; 7 bases align to TRBD1. CDR1 and CDR2 (germline): SEHNR, FQNEAQ (reference sequence). V lost 1 base, J lost 2 bases, and 8 bases stayed unmatched. The CDR3 loop spans 16 amino acids. The CDR3 region has the DNA TGTGCCAGCAGCTTAGGAGGGACAGAGAGGCCCTACGAGCAGTACTTC. It codes for CASSLGGTERPYEQYF.

The genes are TRBV9 and TRBJ1-5; D not certain. V lost 0 bases and J lost 2, with 21 bases in between. The CDR3 has 19 amino acids. Germline V gene lookup returns CDR1 SGDLS and CDR2 YYNGEE. The CDR3 coding sequence is TGTGCCAGCAGCGTAGAGGACCGGTGGGGAAAACAAGGCAATCAGCCCCAGCATTTT. As protein: CASSVEDRWGKQGNQPQHF.

Of note for this clone: A far larger clone is off by one base, so a read error is likely. V gene TRBV10-1 combines with J gene TRBJ2-2, with 11 bases matching TRBD2. The junction had 17 bases not matched to a gene; V was cut back by 11 bases and J by 3 bases. CDR3 size: 18 residues. Germline V lookup: CDR1 WNHNN, CDR2 SYGVQD (reference sequence). CDR3 sequence: CARPPAASGGRYTGELFF. The CDR3 region has the DNA TGCGCCCGCCCGCCGGCGGCTAGCGGGGGGCGGTACACCGGGGAGCTGTTTTTT.

Comments on this clone: One base separates it from a far larger clone, so it is likely a read error. The genes are TRBV28 and TRBJ2-7; D may correspond to TRBD1 or TRBD2 (6 bases each). The CDR3 length is 15 residues. Germline V lookup: CDR1 MDHEN, CDR2 SYDVKM. V gave up 7 bases and J gave up 2 bases, with 18 bases separating them. This CDR3 reads CASKKGGQGPYEQYF. The DNA of the CDR3 is TGTGCCAGCAAAAAAGGGGGGCAGGGTCCCTACGAGCAGTACTTC.